A single sample is the source of the 32 T cell receptor beta chains below, sequenced in a study of blood T cell repertoires in COVID-19. Profiling relied on immunoSEQ multiplex PCR, and the TCRdb table lists in-frame clones only, not all of them. This sample has about 55,000 clones, with over 70% found just once. The sample taken for sequencing was peripheral blood. The receptors stem from a woman in her sixties or seventies with acute or convalescent COVID-19.

The chain recombines TRBV4-1 with TRBJ1-3; D remains unclear. Germline V gene sequence: CDR1 MGHRA, CDR2 YSYEKL. The CDR3 extends over 17 amino acids. V lost 0 bases, J lost 4 bases, and 16 bases lay in between. CDR3 nucleotide sequence: TGCGCCAGCAGCCAAGACGGGTTTCACCCCGGAGGAAACACCATATATTTT. It encodes CASSQDGFHPGGNTIYF.

V usage is TRBV9 and J usage is TRBJ2-7; D might be TRBD1 (6 bases). The V gene lost 4 bases and the J gene lost 3 bases, with 17 bases spanning the gap. This CDR3 is built from 15 residues. From germline, CDR1 is SGDLS and CDR2 YYNGEE. CDR3: CASSLLGDTSYEQYF. CDR3 bases: TGTGCCAGCAGCCTTCTCGGGGACACCAGCTACGAGCAGTACTTC.

The chain joins TRBV7-6 to TRBJ2-7; 11 nucleotides agree with TRBD2. CDR3 length: 14 amino acids. Trimming took 1 base from V and 6 from J; bases not matched to a gene: 2. Germline V gene data show CDR1 as SGHVS and CDR2 as FNYEAQ. The DNA for the CDR3 is TGTGCCAGCAGCTTAGTTAGCGGGGGGGCCGAGCAGTACTTC. It translates to CASSLVSGGAEQYF.

In nucleotides, the CDR3 is TGTGCCAGCAGCCAAGATTCGGGCTCTGGAAACACCATATATTTT. This gives the protein CASSQDSGSGNTIYF. This rearrangement joins TRBV14 to TRBJ1-3, with D uncertain. The CDR3 has 15 residues. Trimming left V 0 bases short and J 0 bases short, with 6 bases between. The germline V gene has CDR1 SGHDN and CDR2 FVKESK.

The CDR3 coding sequence is TGTGCCAGTAGTTTCCAACAGGGTTCCGAGCAGTACGTC. It encodes CASSFQQGSEQYV. V and J are TRBV19 and TRBJ2-7; maybe TRBD1 (6 bases). CDR3 length: 13 residues. V dropped 5 bases and J dropped 6 bases, with 14 bases sitting between them. The germline gives CDR1 LNHDA, CDR2 SQIVND (reference sequence).

The rearrangement joins TRBV6-5 to TRBJ1-1, with D uncertain. V was cut by 0 bases and J by 2 bases, with 10 bases left in between. This CDR3 has 15 amino acids. Germline V gives CDR1 MNHEY, CDR2 SVGAGI. CDR3 amino acids: CASSYSEGSNTEAFF. For the CDR3, the DNA is TGTGCCAGCAGTTACTCTGAGGGCAGTAACACTGAAGCTTTCTTT.

This clone was counted once. V usage is TRBV9 and J usage is TRBJ2-2, with TRBD2 matching over 9 bases. This CDR3 region has 17 residues. V shed 6 bases and J 2 bases; nucleotides not matched to a gene: 11. The germline V gene encodes CDR1 SGDLS and CDR2 YYNGEE. CDR3: CASTAPLAGSNTGELFF. CDR3 nucleotides: TGTGCCAGCACCGCGCCGCTAGCGGGGAGCAACACCGGGGAGCTGTTTTTT.

The chain uses TRBV3-1 (or the pseudogene TRBV3-2) and TRBJ2-4, with 9 bases lining up with TRBD2. The CDR3 runs 15 residues. CDR1 is LGHDT, CDR2 YNNKEL, per germline (reference sequence). The V and J ends lost 0 bases and 8 bases, in that order; junction bases with no gene match: 5. CDR3 DNA sequence: TGTGCCAGCAGCCAAGAAGGTGCGGGGGGGGACATTCAGTACTTC. Its protein is CASSQEGAGGDIQYF.

The V call is TRBV20-1, the J call TRBJ1-2; D unresolved. Trimming shortened V by 2 bases and J by 12 bases, and 10 bases separated the two germline ends. This CDR3 spans 10 amino acids. The V gene's germline CDR1 is DFQATT and CDR2 SNEGSKA (reference sequence). The chain's CDR3 is CSARLDLDTF. The CDR3 DNA reads as TGCAGTGCTAGATTAGACTTGGACACCTTC.

V is TRBV5-8 and J is TRBJ2-2; 9 nucleotides line up with TRBD1. There are 20 residues in the CDR3. Germline trimming cut 9 bases from V and 3 bases from J; bases unmatched to any gene: 24. Germline V gene lookup returns CDR1 SGHTS and CDR2 YDEGEE. CDR3 amino acids: CATVLYRDRALSLHTGELFF. The CDR3 DNA sequence: TGTGCCACCGTCCTTTACCGGGACAGGGCTTTGTCCTTGCACACCGGGGAGCTGTTTTTT.

J is TRBJ1-4 and V is TRBV3-1 (or the pseudogene TRBV3-2), with 9 bases that match TRBD1. Germline V gene data show CDR1 as LGHDT and CDR2 as YNNKEL (reference sequence). The CDR3 contains 22 residues. The junction had 20 bases not matched to a gene; V was cut back by 0 bases and J by 3 bases. In nucleotides, the CDR3 is TGTGCCAGCAGCCAAGATAGAGGACAGGGGACGAAAAACAGAATTGCTAATGAAAAACTGTTTTTT. This codes for CASSQDRGQGTKNRIANEKLFF.

The genes are TRBV29-1 and TRBJ2-3; TRBD2 agrees at 10 bases. There are 14 residues in the CDR3. V lost 6 bases and J lost 4; bases outside the gene matches: 7. Germline CDR1 and CDR2: SQVTM and ANQGSEA. The CDR3 here is CSVLLAGRSDTQYF. The CDR3 DNA is TGCAGCGTCTTACTAGCGGGGAGATCAGATACGCAGTATTTT.

The genes are TRBV29-1 and TRBJ2-1; 15 nucleotides line up with TRBD2. CDR1 SQVTM and CDR2 ANQGSEA come from the germline V gene. This CDR3 contains 14 residues. Trimming cost V 5 bases and J 9 bases; bases outside gene matches: 5. The CDR3 DNA follows: TGCAGCGTTCCTGGACTAGCGGGGGGGCGTGAGCAGTTCTTC. This gives the protein CSVPGLAGGREQFF.

The chain has TRBV7-8 and TRBJ1-4; TRBD1 aligns across 8 bases. The CDR3 is 15 residues long. Germline assignment: CDR1 SGHVS and CDR2 FQNEAQ. V shed 2 bases and J 5 bases; nucleotides not matched to a gene: 4. The CDR3 DNA sequence: TGTGCCAGCAGCTTATGGGACAGGAACAATGAAAAACTGTTTTTT. Translation: CASSLWDRNNEKLFF.

The rearrangement joins TRBV11-2 to TRBJ2-3, with D tentatively TRBD2 (5 bases). Trimming removed 2 bases from V and 3 bases from J, with 12 bases in between. The CDR3 covers 15 residues. Germline CDR1 and CDR2: SGHAT and FQNNGV. The CDR3 region is CASSLSYGETDTQYF. CDR3 bases: TGTGCCAGCAGCTTAAGTTACGGGGAAACAGATACGCAGTATTTT.

V gene TRBV9 combines with J gene TRBJ2-5; 14 bases line up with TRBD2. Germline assignment: CDR1 SGDLS and CDR2 YYNGEE. J was trimmed by 4 bases and V by 3 bases; bases with no gene match: 2. The CDR3 runs 15 residues. This chain's CDR3 is CASSGLAGGPETQYF. CDR3 nucleotide sequence: TGTGCCAGCAGCGGACTAGCGGGGGGGCCAGAGACCCAGTACTTC.

V and J are TRBV2 and TRBJ2-2; 8 bases are a match to TRBD1. Germline V gene data show CDR1 as SNHLY and CDR2 as FYNNEI. After removal of 6 bases from V and 0 bases from J, the junction contained 9 bases not matched to a gene. There are 17 residues in the CDR3. The CDR3 DNA reads as TGTGCCAGCAGCGCTCCCGACAGGGGACCGAACACCGGGGAGCTGTTTTTT. This translates into CASSAPDRGPNTGELFF.

The V call is TRBV6-6, the J call TRBJ1-2; 7 bases map to TRBD1. Germline V gene lookup returns CDR1 MNHNY and CDR2 SVGAGI (reference sequence). CDR3 size: 16 residues. The V segment lost 6 bases and the J segment 1 base; nucleotides outside the gene matches: 11. CDR3: CASSRGQVGDNYGYTF. CDR3 in DNA: TGTGCCAGCAGCCGTGGACAGGTCGGGGATAACTATGGCTACACCTTC.

The V gene is TRBV24-1, the J gene TRBJ2-5, with a weak D call TRBD1 (5 bases). The CDR3 runs 15 residues. The germline CDR1 and CDR2 sequences are KGHDR and SFDVKD. The germline V and J ends were trimmed by 4 bases and 2 bases, with 13 bases remaining between them. CDR3 coding DNA: TGTGCCACCAGTGACAAAGGGGCCGAACAAGAGACCCAGTACTTC. Its protein product is CATSDKGAEQETQYF.

The J gene is TRBJ2-2, the V gene TRBV7-3; no firm D call. The CDR3 totals 14 residues. The germline gives CDR1 SGHTA, CDR2 FQGTGA. Deletions cut 0 bases from V and 6 bases from J, with 8 bases between. CDR3 nucleotide sequence: TGTGCCAGCAGCTTAACCGCTAGAGCCGGGGAGCTGTTTTTT. Protein: CASSLTARAGELFF.

This clone occurred many times. The CDR3 DNA follows: TGTGCCAGCAGTGAGGGACTAGCGGACGTAGATACGCAGTATTTT. Residues: CASSEGLADVDTQYF. The chain is built from TRBV25-1 and TRBJ2-3, with TRBD2 matching 11 bases. V lost 3 bases to trimming and J lost 5 bases; unmatched junction nucleotides: 4. The CDR3 totals 15 residues. From germline, CDR1 is MGHDK and CDR2 SYGVNS.

The chain has TRBV7-9 and TRBJ1-6; D ambiguous. Germline values: CDR1 SEHNR, CDR2 FQNEAQ (reference sequence). V dropped 1 base and J dropped 2 bases, with 9 bases sitting between them. CDR3 length: 16 residues. CDR3 loop: CASSLGGFAYNSPLHF. In nucleotides, the CDR3 is TGTGCCAGCAGCTTAGGAGGTTTCGCCTATAATTCACCCCTCCACTTT.

The V call is TRBV7-8, the J call TRBJ2-1; 7 bases are a match to TRBD2. Per germline, CDR1 SGHVS and CDR2 FQNEAQ. The CDR3 sequence is 18 residues long. V shed 5 bases and J 0 bases; nucleotides not matched to a gene: 13. CDR3 in DNA: TGTGCCAGCAGCATGTTGCCGGGACTAAGCTCCTCCTACAATGAGCAGTTCTTC. It codes for CASSMLPGLSSSYNEQFF.

This clone was picked up a small number of times. The CDR3 protein is CAWIGRQGTEAFF. CDR3 DNA: TGTGCCTGGATAGGGAGACAGGGGACTGAAGCTTTCTTT. This sequence joins TRBV30 and TRBJ1-1, with 8 nucleotides matching TRBD1. The CDR3 is 13 residues long. V was clipped by 4 bases and J by 5 bases; unmatched bases: 6. The V gene's germline CDR1 is GTSNPN and CDR2 SVGIG (reference sequence).

This chain joins TRBV19 and TRBJ1-5; no clear D gene. V was shortened by 3 bases and J by 5 bases, with 5 bases between the two germline ends. The germline gives CDR1 LNHDA, CDR2 SQIVND (reference sequence). This CDR3 has 12 amino acids. CDR3 DNA: TGTGCCAGTAGTATCCCCGATCAGCCCCAGCATTTT. This translates into CASSIPDQPQHF.

The chain carries TRBV4-1 and TRBJ1-6; D is unresolved. The CDR3 length is 13 residues. Germline lookup yields CDR1 MGHRA and CDR2 YSYEKL. V dropped 1 base and J dropped 10 bases, with 8 bases sitting between them. Here the CDR3 DNA reads TGCGCCAGCAGCCAAGCACGGTTCTCACCCCTCCACTTT. It translates to CASSQARFSPLHF.

The genes are TRBV29-1 and TRBJ1-2; 10 bases agree with TRBD1. Losses at the gene ends were 5 bases for V and 6 bases for J; bases not matched to a gene: 3. In germline, CDR1 is SQVTM, CDR2 ANQGSEA. The CDR3 covers 12 residues. The CDR3 DNA sequence: TGCAGCGTTTTGGACAGGGGGAATGGCTACACCTTC. The encoded protein is CSVLDRGNGYTF.

This clone was detected once. This chain connects TRBV6-1 to TRBJ1-5; a weak D match, TRBD1 (5 bases). Trimming took 0 bases from V and 0 from J, leaving 9 bases between them. Germline loops: CDR1 MNHNS, CDR2 SASEGT. The length of the CDR3 is 16 residues. CDR3 sequence reads: CASSEAPGYSNQPQHF. The CDR3 region has the DNA TGTGCCAGCAGTGAAGCCCCAGGGTATAGCAATCAGCCCCAGCATTTT.

V usage is TRBV6-5 and J usage is TRBJ1-2, with a possible D match to TRBD1 (6 bases). Trimming cost V 7 bases and J 1 base, with 13 bases left between them. CDR1 MNHEY and CDR2 SVGAGI come from the germline V gene. The CDR3 is 14 amino acids. CDR3 nucleotides: TGTGCCAGCATCAGGAGGGGGGGTAACTATGGCTACACCTTC. This codes for CASIRRGGNYGYTF.

The chain employs TRBV2 and TRBJ1-2; 9 nucleotides align to TRBD1. This CDR3 spans 14 amino acids. Per the germline V gene, CDR1 is SNHLY and CDR2 is FYNNEI. Trimming took 5 bases from V and 7 from J; bases not matched to a gene: 8. The CDR3 nucleotides read TGTGCCAGCAGTTGGGGACAGGGCCCTGGTGGCTACACCTTC. Translated: CASSWGQGPGGYTF.

Regarding this clone: Possible read error: a much larger clone is one base away. The sample holds other DNA sequences that translate to the same CDR3. The J gene is TRBJ1-2, the V gene TRBV7-6; weak D call: TRBD1 (6 bases). The germline V gene encodes CDR1 SGHVS and CDR2 FNYEAQ. This CDR3 region has 13 residues. V lost 5 bases, J lost 2 bases, and 9 bases lay in between. CDR3 in amino acids: CASSPTGNYGYTF. CDR3 nucleotide sequence: TGTGCCAGCAGCCCGACAGGCAACTATGGCTACACCTTC.

The chain couples TRBV9 to TRBJ2-5; tentatively, D is TRBD2 (6 bases). This CDR3 contains 16 residues. Per the germline V gene, CDR1 is SGDLS and CDR2 is YYNGEE. V shed 3 bases and J shed 1 base, with 16 bases lying between them. CDR3 in amino acids: CASSGGTLWAQETQYF. The CDR3 nucleotides are TGTGCCAGCAGCGGGGGGACTCTGTGGGCCCAAGAGACCCAGTACTTC.